Following are 31 T cell receptor beta chains from one sample sequenced in a study of OX40 agonist ivuxolimab in advanced cancers. Here immunoSEQ multiplex PCR was the method, and the copy in TCRdb shows in-frame clones only, minus some. The table lists tens of thousands of clones, less than 90% of them singletons. Sequencing was performed on CD4+ or CD8+ T cells sorted from blood, taken in a trial of the OX40 agonist ivuxolimab. The receptors stem from an adult with an advanced solid tumor such as melanoma, head and neck, liver or kidney cancer.

The CDR3: CASSLWQGGNYGYTF. DNA for the CDR3: TGTGCCAGCAGCTTGTGGCAGGGAGGTAACTATGGCTACACCTTC. The chain employs TRBV5-8 and TRBJ1-2, with D possibly being TRBD1 (5 bases). Trimming removed 1 base at V and 1 base at J, with 11 bases between. This CDR3 comprises 15 residues. Germline values: CDR1 SGHTS, CDR2 YDEGEE. Using reference TRBV5-8 and TRBJ1-2 for the parts outside the CDR3, the full variable domain is EAGVTQSPTHLIKTRGQQATLRCSPISGHTSVYWYQQALGLGLQFLLWYDEGEERNRGNFPPRFSGRQFPNYSSELNVNALELEDSALYLCASSLWQGGNYGYTFGSGTRLTVV.

This sequence joins TRBV5-1 and TRBJ1-2; no reliable D call. Trimming took off 4 bases at V and 0 bases at J, with 7 bases between the two ends. Germline-derived CDR1 and CDR2 are SGHRS and YFSETQ. There are 13 residues in the CDR3. The CDR3 DNA reads TGCGCCAGCAGCGAAGACTCTAACTATGGCTACACCTTC. It codes for CASSEDSNYGYTF. Drawing the rest from reference TRBV5-1 and TRBJ1-2, the complete variable domain is KAGVTQTPRYLIKTRGQQVTLSCSPISGHRSVSWYQQTPGQGLQFLFEYFSETQRNKGNFPGRFSGRQFSNSRSEMNVSTLELGDSALYLCASSEDSNYGYTFGSGTRLTVV.

V and J are TRBV7-6 and TRBJ2-5; 7 bases agree with TRBD1. Germline V lookup: CDR1 SGHVS, CDR2 FNYEAQ. The CDR3 loop spans 14 amino acids. The V gene end was trimmed by 1 base and the J gene end by 4 bases; junction bases not matched to a gene: 3. The CDR3 reads CASSLEGAPETQYF. For the CDR3, the DNA is TGTGCCAGCAGCTTAGAGGGGGCCCCAGAGACCCAGTACTTC. Looking up the rest from reference TRBV7-6 and TRBJ2-5 gives the full variable domain: GAGVSQSPRYKVTKRGQDVALRCDPISGHVSLYWYRQALGQGPEFLTYFNYEAQQDKSGLPNDRFSAERPEGSISTLTIQRTEQRDSAMYRCASSLEGAPETQYFGPGTRLLVL.

The gene calls are TRBV7-8 and TRBJ2-7; no firm D call. This CDR3 is 12 amino acids long. The V and J ends lost 5 bases and 8 bases respectively, with 13 bases between them. Germline loops: CDR1 SGHVS, CDR2 FQNEAQ. The CDR3 sequence is CASSAPEEQQYF. The CDR3 DNA reads as TGTGCCAGCAGCGCCCCGGAAGAGCAGCAGTACTTC.

V is TRBV27 and J is TRBJ2-7, with D uncertain. This CDR3 is built from 14 residues. Germline V CDR1 and CDR2: MNHEY, SMNVEV (reference sequence). V shed 1 base and J shed 3 bases, with 10 bases lying between them. CDR3 sequence reads: CASSLFPPGYEQYF. CDR3 nucleotide sequence: TGTGCCAGCAGTTTATTCCCGCCCGGCTACGAGCAGTACTTC.

The rearrangement links TRBV6-5 to TRBJ1-1, with 8 bases that match TRBD1. V shed 6 bases, J shed 3 bases, and the junction held 9 bases outside the gene matches. This CDR3 has 15 amino acids. Germline CDR1 and CDR2: MNHEY and SVGAGI. CDR3 sequence reads: CASRGQGAGDTEAFF. CDR3 bases: TGTGCCAGCAGGGGCCAGGGGGCCGGCGACACTGAAGCTTTCTTT.

The chain carries TRBV13 and TRBJ1-6; TRBD1 matches 8 bases. The CDR3 sequence is 13 residues long. CDR1 and CDR2 (germline): PRHDT, FYEKMQ (reference sequence). V lost 10 bases and J lost 7; bases outside the gene matches: 6. CDR3 amino acids: CATQGARNSPLHF. The CDR3 nucleotides are TGTGCCACGCAGGGGGCGCGGAATTCACCCCTCCACTTT.

This clone has only one observation. The chain has TRBV2 and TRBJ2-1, with TRBD2 matching over 7 bases. CDR1 and CDR2 (germline): SNHLY, FYNNEI. The junction had 1 base not matched to a gene; V was cut back by 5 bases and J by 0 bases. CDR3 length equals 14 residues. Written as DNA, the CDR3 is TGTGCCAGCAGTAGCGGGGACTCCTACAATGAGCAGTTCTTC. Protein product: CASSSGDSYNEQFF.

The chain combines TRBV30 with TRBJ1-1, with D possibly being TRBD1 (5 bases). Trimming removed 0 bases from V and 4 bases from J, with 9 bases in between. The CDR3 loop spans 13 amino acids. The germline V gene has CDR1 GTSNPN and CDR2 SVGIG (reference sequence). The DNA of the CDR3 is TGTGCCTGGAGTGTAGGGGAAAGCACTGAAGCTTTCTTT. As protein: CAWSVGESTEAFF.

This clone appeared a single time. The rearrangement uses TRBV4-1 and TRBJ1-2; the D gene is possibly TRBD1 (6 bases). From germline, CDR1 is MGHRA and CDR2 YSYEKL. The CDR3 is made up of 14 amino acids. Trimming removed 2 bases at V and 4 bases at J, with 11 bases between. As DNA, the CDR3 is TGCGCCAGCAGCCAATTATTGGGGGCCTATGGCTACACCTTC. This codes for CASSQLLGAYGYTF.

The chain is built from TRBV6-5 and TRBJ1-5; no clear D gene. The CDR3 has 14 residues. The germline gives CDR1 MNHEY, CDR2 SVGAGI. V gave up 6 bases and J gave up 1 base, with 10 bases separating them. In nucleotides, the CDR3 is TGTGCCAGCAGCCCCGGGTCGAGCAATCAGCCCCAGCATTTT. Translating it yields CASSPGSSNQPQHF.

The V gene is TRBV12-5, the J gene TRBJ1-2; weak D call: TRBD1 (5 bases). The V and J ends lost 0 bases and 6 bases respectively, with 11 bases between them. The length of the CDR3 is 14 residues. In germline, CDR1 is LGHNT, CDR2 FRNRAP. The CDR3 DNA is TGTGCTAGTGGTTTGGTACAAGGCAGGGATGGCTACACCTTC. It codes for CASGLVQGRDGYTF.

The V call is TRBV14, the J call TRBJ2-7, with D possibly matching TRBD2 (5 bases). The CDR3 length is 12 residues. CDR1 is SGHDN, CDR2 FVKESK, per germline. V lost 4 bases, J lost 3 bases, and 7 bases lay in between. The CDR3: CASSPRGYEQYF. The CDR3 DNA follows: TGTGCCAGCAGCCCCCGGGGCTACGAGCAGTACTTC.

The CDR3, as DNA: TGTGCCAGCAGCCCAACGGGACTACCGAACAATGAGCAGTTCTTC. This codes for CASSPTGLPNNEQFF. This chain uses TRBV5-4 with TRBJ2-1, with 7 bases lining up with TRBD2. The CDR3 is 15 residues long. V shed 4 bases and J 5 bases; nucleotides not matched to a gene: 9. Germline CDR1 is SGHNT and CDR2 is YYREEE (reference sequence).

The chain employs TRBV10-3 and TRBJ2-2; TRBD2 agrees at 13 bases. Germline lookup yields CDR1 ENHRY and CDR2 SYGVKD. This CDR3 has 17 residues. V dropped 3 bases and J dropped 1; count of bases not matched to a gene: 2. CDR3 in amino acids: CAISDGTSGENTGELFF. The CDR3 DNA reads as TGTGCCATCAGTGACGGGACTAGCGGGGAGAACACCGGGGAGCTGTTTTTT.

This clone is a singleton in its sample. V gene TRBV28 combines with J gene TRBJ1-1, with 9 positions matching TRBD1. The germline CDR1 and CDR2 sequences are MDHEN and SYDVKM. The ends lost 2 bases at V and 10 bases at J; junction bases unmatched: 2. This CDR3 comprises 12 residues. CDR3 amino acids: CASSLRQGVAFF. The CDR3 DNA follows: TGTGCCAGCAGTTTAAGACAGGGGGTAGCTTTCTTT. The full variable domain, its missing parts supplied by reference TRBV28 and TRBJ1-1, is DVKVTQSSRYLVKRTGEKVFLECVQDMDHENMFWYRQDPGLGLRLIYFSYDVKMKEKGDIPEGYSVSREKKERFSLILESASTNQTSMYLCASSLRQGVAFFGQGTRLTVV.

The chain couples TRBV7-6 to TRBJ2-2, with 7 bases aligning to TRBD2. Germline CDR1 and CDR2: SGHVS and FNYEAQ. The CDR3 runs 17 residues. The V gene end was trimmed by 5 bases and the J gene end by 1 base; junction bases not matched to a gene: 10. This chain's CDR3 is CASSPSWLAENTGELFF. The CDR3 coding sequence is TGTGCCAGCAGCCCATCGTGGCTAGCGGAGAACACCGGGGAGCTGTTTTTT.

V gene TRBV7-9 combines with J gene TRBJ1-6, with a possible D match to TRBD1 (6 bases). Trimming shortened V by 5 bases and J by 8 bases, and 19 bases separated the two germline ends. This CDR3 has 16 amino acids. The V gene's germline CDR1 is SEHNR and CDR2 FQNEAQ (reference sequence). The CDR3 spells CASSQRPGASDSPLHF. The CDR3 nucleotides read TGTGCCAGCAGCCAACGCCCGGGGGCGTCGGATTCACCCCTCCACTTT.

The chain has TRBV28 and TRBJ2-7, with D perhaps matching TRBD1 (5 bases). CDR1 MDHEN and CDR2 SYDVKM come from the germline V gene. The CDR3 consists of 12 residues. V was pared by 6 bases and J by 4 bases, with 10 bases between. The DNA for the CDR3 is TGTGCCAGCAGCCAGGGCCAATACGAGCAGTACTTC. It specifies CASSQGQYEQYF.

The rearrangement joins TRBV5-1 to TRBJ2-1; tentatively, D is TRBD2 (7 bases). The CDR3 covers 15 residues. Trimming cost V 2 bases and J 5 bases, with 14 bases left between them. CDR1 is SGHRS, CDR2 YFSETQ, per germline. The CDR3, as DNA: TGCGCCAGCAGCTTAGGGGGAGCGGGGAACAATGAGCAGTTCTTC. This codes for CASSLGGAGNNEQFF.

This clone came up a few times. The chain recombines TRBV19 with TRBJ1-2, with D possibly TRBD1 on 6 matching bases. This CDR3 is 13 amino acids long. The V gene's germline CDR1 is LNHDA and CDR2 SQIVND (reference sequence). Trimming shortened V by 1 base and J by 8 bases, and 11 bases separated the two germline ends. The CDR3 nucleotides read TGTGCCAGTAGTATAGGACAGGACGTGGGCTACACCTTC. It specifies CASSIGQDVGYTF.

This clone has more than one count but fewer than ten. The chain combines TRBV11-2 with TRBJ1-6, with D unclear. Deletions cut 0 bases from V and 6 bases from J, with 9 bases between. Germline-derived CDR1 and CDR2 are SGHAT and FQNNGV. This CDR3 has 15 residues. CDR3 DNA: TGTGCCAGCAGCTTAGAGCCGGGGTTTAATTCACCCCTCCACTTT. This sequence encodes CASSLEPGFNSPLHF.

V usage is TRBV6-5 and J usage is TRBJ1-1, with 10 bases matching TRBD1. The CDR3 is made up of 14 amino acids. V shed 4 bases, J shed 7 bases, and the junction held 6 bases outside the gene matches. The germline V gene has CDR1 MNHEY and CDR2 SVGAGI. The DNA for the CDR3 is TGTGCCAGCAGTTGGGGACAGGGGTTTGATGAAGCTTTCTTT. Translating it yields CASSWGQGFDEAFF.

The V gene is TRBV6-6, the J gene TRBJ2-2; 9 bases are a match to TRBD1. Germline V gene sequence: CDR1 MNHNY, CDR2 SVGAGI (reference sequence). The junction had 3 bases not matched to a gene; V was cut back by 4 bases and J by 6 bases. The CDR3 spans 14 residues. The CDR3 protein is CASSWTGDAGELFF. CDR3 in DNA: TGTGCCAGCAGTTGGACAGGGGACGCCGGGGAGCTGTTTTTT.

The chain couples TRBV6-6 to TRBJ2-3; the D call may be TRBD1 or TRBD2 (7 bases each). V shed 7 bases and J shed 6 bases, with 14 bases lying between them. Germline V gene lookup returns CDR1 MNHNY and CDR2 SVGAGI (reference sequence). The CDR3 spans 13 residues. The CDR3 DNA reads as TGTGCCAGCACCCTTCAGGGGGGGGATACGCAGTATTTT. Its protein product is CASTLQGGDTQYF.

V usage is TRBV11-2 and J usage is TRBJ2-7, with D possibly being TRBD2 (6 bases). Germline V gene sequence: CDR1 SGHAT, CDR2 FQNNGV. The CDR3 totals 13 residues. V was trimmed by 3 bases and J by 2 bases, leaving 8 bases between them. CDR3: CASSLQRAYEQYF. As DNA, the CDR3 is TGTGCCAGCAGCTTGCAGCGGGCCTACGAGCAGTACTTC.

The chain links TRBV5-6 to TRBJ2-7; TRBD1 aligns across 9 bases. V lost 2 bases and J lost 6; bases outside the gene matches: 9. CDR3 size: 15 residues. CDR1 and CDR2 (germline): SGHDT, YYEEEE. The CDR3 region has the DNA TGTGCCAGCAGCTTAAGGGGGACAGGGTCTATCGAGCAGTACTTC. Translating gives CASSLRGTGSIEQYF.

The V gene is TRBV7-6, the J gene TRBJ2-2, with a tentative D call TRBD2 (7 bases). CDR3 length equals 17 residues. The V end lost 1 base, the J end lost 2 bases, and 14 bases lay between the germline ends. CDR1 is SGHVS and CDR2 is FNYEAQ in the germline V gene. The chain's CDR3 is CASSLVRGGHNTGELFF. The CDR3 coding sequence is TGTGCCAGCAGCTTAGTCCGCGGGGGCCATAACACCGGGGAGCTGTTTTTT.

The rearrangement joins TRBV15 to TRBJ2-6; D is possibly TRBD1 or TRBD2 (5 bases each). V was clipped by 0 bases and J by 3 bases, with 9 bases between them. Germline CDR1 reads LNHNV; CDR2 reads YYDKDF (reference sequence). The CDR3 loop spans 16 amino acids. CDR3 region: CATSRDRGGGANVLTF. CDR3 nucleotides: TGTGCCACCAGCAGAGATCGTGGGGGTGGGGCCAACGTCCTGACTTTC.

This chain uses TRBV19 with TRBJ2-1; 7 bases are a match to TRBD2. Per the germline V gene, CDR1 is LNHDA and CDR2 is SQIVND (reference sequence). The CDR3 has 13 amino acids. After removal of 7 bases from V and 7 bases from J, the junction contained 7 bases not matched to a gene. Here the CDR3 reads CASTGLGLNEQFF. In nucleotides, the CDR3 is TGTGCCAGTACCGGACTAGGCTTGAATGAGCAGTTCTTC.

The chain combines TRBV5-4 with TRBJ1-6; 7 nucleotides line up with TRBD1. With V trimmed by 1 base and J by 9 bases, 7 bases remained unmatched. CDR1 is SGHNT and CDR2 is YYREEE in the germline V gene (reference sequence). This CDR3 is 15 amino acids long. This CDR3 is CASSLNTGATSPLHF. The CDR3 coding sequence is TGTGCCAGCAGCTTGAATACAGGGGCAACTTCACCCCTCCACTTT. Using reference TRBV5-4 and TRBJ1-6 for the parts outside the CDR3, the full variable domain is ETGVTQSPTHLIKTRGQQVTLRCSSQSGHNTVSWYQQALGQGPQFIFQYYREEENGRGNFPPRFSGLQFPNYSSELNVNALELDDSALYLCASSLNTGATSPLHFGNGTRLTVT.